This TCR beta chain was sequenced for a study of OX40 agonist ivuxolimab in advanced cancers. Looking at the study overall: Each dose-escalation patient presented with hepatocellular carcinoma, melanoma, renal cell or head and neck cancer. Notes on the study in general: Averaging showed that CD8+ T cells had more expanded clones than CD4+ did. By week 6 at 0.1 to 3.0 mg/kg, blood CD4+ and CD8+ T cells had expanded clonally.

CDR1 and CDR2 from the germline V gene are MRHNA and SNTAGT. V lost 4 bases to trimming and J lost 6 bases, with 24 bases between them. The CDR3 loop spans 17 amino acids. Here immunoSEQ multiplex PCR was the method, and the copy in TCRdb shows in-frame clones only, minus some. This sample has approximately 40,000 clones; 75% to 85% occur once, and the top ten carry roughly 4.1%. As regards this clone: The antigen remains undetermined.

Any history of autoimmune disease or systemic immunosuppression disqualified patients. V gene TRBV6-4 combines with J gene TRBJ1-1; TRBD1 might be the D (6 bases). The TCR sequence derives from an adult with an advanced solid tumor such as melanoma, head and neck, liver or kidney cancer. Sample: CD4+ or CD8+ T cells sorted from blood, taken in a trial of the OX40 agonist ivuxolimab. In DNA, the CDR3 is TGTGCCAGCAGTGGGGGGGGCAGGGGTTACGCCGACGCTGAAGCTTTCTTT. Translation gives CASSGGGRGYADAEAFF.